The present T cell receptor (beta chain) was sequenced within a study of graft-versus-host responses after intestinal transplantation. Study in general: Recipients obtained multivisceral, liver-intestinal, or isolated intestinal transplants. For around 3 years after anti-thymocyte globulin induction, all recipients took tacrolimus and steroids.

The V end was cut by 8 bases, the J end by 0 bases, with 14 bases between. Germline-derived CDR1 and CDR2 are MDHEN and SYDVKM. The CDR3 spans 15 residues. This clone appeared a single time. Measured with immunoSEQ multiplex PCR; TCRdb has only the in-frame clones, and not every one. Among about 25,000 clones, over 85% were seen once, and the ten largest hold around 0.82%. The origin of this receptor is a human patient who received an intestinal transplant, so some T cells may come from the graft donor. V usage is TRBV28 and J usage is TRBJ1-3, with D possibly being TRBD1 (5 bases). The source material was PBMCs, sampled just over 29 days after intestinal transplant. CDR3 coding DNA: TGTGCCAGCGGGGGTGACGTAGTCTCTGGAAACACCATATATTTT. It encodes CASGGDVVSGNTIYF.